These 30 T cell receptor beta chains originate from one sample sequenced in a study of blood T cell repertoires in COVID-19. Data came from immunoSEQ multiplex PCR; TCRdb stores just in-frame clones and leaves some out. Of 190,000 or so clones listed, around 87% are singletons. Sequenced input: peripheral blood. These receptors all come from a man in his forties with active or convalescent COVID-19.

The gene calls are TRBV6-2 or TRBV6-3 and TRBJ2-2; D is perhaps TRBD1 (5 bases). The germline V and J ends were trimmed by 1 base and 5 bases, with 11 bases remaining between them. The CDR3 length is 15 residues. Germline values: CDR1 MNHEY, CDR2 SVGEGT. CDR3 sequence: CASSYLVTGTGELFF. CDR3 DNA: TGTGCCAGCAGTTACTTGGTCACAGGAACCGGGGAGCTGTTTTTT.

This clone was counted once. The gene calls are TRBV28 and TRBJ2-3; D not resolved. CDR1 MDHEN and CDR2 SYDVKM come from the germline V gene. The CDR3 is made up of 12 amino acids. The V gene lost 3 bases and the J gene lost 5 bases, with 6 bases spanning the gap. The CDR3 DNA reads as TGTGCCAGCAGTTTCCCTCTAGATACGCAGTATTTT. Translation gives CASSFPLDTQYF.

This chain joins TRBV11-2 and TRBJ1-1; 9 bases fit TRBD1. Germline assignment: CDR1 SGHAT and CDR2 FQNNGV. This CDR3 has 13 residues. The V gene end was trimmed by 6 bases and the J gene end by 9 bases; junction bases not matched to a gene: 8. The CDR3 sequence is CASRKQGADKAFF. The CDR3 nucleotides read TGTGCCAGCAGGAAACAGGGGGCCGACAAAGCTTTCTTT.

V is TRBV27 and J is TRBJ2-7, with 10 bases that match TRBD1. Germline CDR1 reads MNHEY; CDR2 reads SMNVEV (reference sequence). CDR3 length equals 14 residues. After removal of 5 bases from V and 3 bases from J, the junction contained 4 bases not matched to a gene. The CDR3, as DNA: TGTGCCAGCAGTAGACAGGGGGCGAACTACGAGCAGTACTTC. Translated: CASSRQGANYEQYF.

This chain joins TRBV11-2 and TRBJ1-2, with D tentatively TRBD1 (5 bases). This CDR3 region has 13 residues. Trimming removed 5 bases at V and 8 bases at J, with 15 bases between. CDR1 and CDR2 (germline): SGHAT, FQNNGV. CDR3 sequence reads: CASSPFGGGGYTF. DNA for the CDR3: TGTGCCAGCAGCCCCTTCGGGGGGGGAGGCTACACCTTC.

V usage is TRBV7-2 and J usage is TRBJ1-3, with TRBD1 as a possible D gene (5 bases). Trimming cost V 5 bases and J 1 base, with 9 bases left between them. From germline, CDR1 is SGHTA and CDR2 FQGNSA. The CDR3 runs 14 residues. DNA for the CDR3: TGTGCCAGCAGCCCCGGGGGATCTGGAAACACCATATATTTT. Translated: CASSPGGSGNTIYF.

The chain combines TRBV4-3 with TRBJ1-6; D unresolved. The V gene's germline CDR1 is LGHNA and CDR2 YSLEER. The V end lost 1 base, the J end lost 10 bases, and 11 bases lay between the germline ends. The CDR3 has 14 amino acids. CDR3 sequence: CASSQGLGWSPLHF. CDR3 nucleotide sequence: TGCGCCAGCAGCCAAGGACTGGGTTGGTCACCCCTCCACTTT.

The V gene is TRBV7-2, the J gene TRBJ1-1; TRBD1 might be the D (6 bases). The length of the CDR3 is 14 residues. V dropped 1 base and J dropped 2 bases, with 8 bases sitting between them. Germline values: CDR1 SGHTA, CDR2 FQGNSA. The CDR3 DNA is TGTGCCAGCAGCTTAGGGACAGAAAACACTGAAGCTTTCTTT. The encoded protein is CASSLGTENTEAFF.

This clone was observed a few times. This chain connects TRBV4-1 to TRBJ1-6; the D is unclear. CDR1 is MGHRA, CDR2 YSYEKL, per germline. The CDR3 is 15 residues long. Trimming pared 1 base from V and 5 bases from J, leaving 9 bases between. The CDR3 DNA reads as TGCGCCAGCAGCCAAGGAGTAAGAGATAATTCACCCCTCCACTTT. Amino acid sequence: CASSQGVRDNSPLHF.

The rearrangement joins TRBV27 to TRBJ1-6; possible D gene TRBD1, 5 bases. V was cut by 4 bases and J by 7 bases, with 17 bases left in between. This CDR3 has 16 amino acids. Germline V gene lookup returns CDR1 MNHEY and CDR2 SMNVEV (reference sequence). The CDR3: CASSSYPGLSNSPLHF. The CDR3 DNA reads TGTGCCAGCAGTTCCTACCCAGGGTTAAGCAATTCACCCCTCCACTTT.

The chain has TRBV19 and TRBJ2-3; TRBD2 matches at 10 bases. V was pared by 5 bases and J by 3 bases, with 2 bases of the junction left unmatched. Germline V gene data show CDR1 as LNHDA and CDR2 as SQIVND (reference sequence). This CDR3 spans 14 amino acids. The CDR3 sequence: CASSDSGGTDTQYF. The CDR3, as DNA: TGTGCCAGTAGTGATAGCGGGGGGACAGATACGCAGTATTTT.

This clone appeared once. This chain links TRBV20-1 with TRBJ1-1; D is undetermined. The CDR3 extends over 10 amino acids. Germline lookup yields CDR1 DFQATT and CDR2 SNEGSKA (reference sequence). Trimming pared 6 bases from V and 1 base from J, leaving 3 bases between. CDR3 sequence reads: CSAKNTEAFF. DNA of the CDR3: TGCAGTGCCAAGAACACTGAAGCTTTCTTT.

J is TRBJ2-6 and V is TRBV28; 7 bases agree with TRBD1. Germline V gene lookup returns CDR1 MDHEN and CDR2 SYDVKM. CDR3 length: 19 residues. The V segment lost 0 bases and the J segment 0 bases; nucleotides outside the gene matches: 8. The chain's CDR3 is CASSLWGDTGASGANVLTF. The CDR3 nucleotides are TGTGCCAGCAGTTTATGGGGCGATACAGGGGCCTCTGGGGCCAACGTCCTGACTTTC.

This chain links TRBV10-2 with TRBJ1-1; the match to TRBD1 covers 7 bases. Germline V gene data show CDR1 as WSHSY and CDR2 as SAAADI. V lost 2 bases, J lost 5 bases, and 5 bases stayed unmatched. The CDR3 runs to 14 residues. The CDR3: CASSEGRGWTEAFF. The CDR3 coding sequence is TGCGCCAGCAGTGAGGGCAGGGGGTGGACTGAAGCTTTCTTT.

The chain is built from TRBV7-8 and TRBJ2-5; no reliable D call. There are 13 residues in the CDR3. CDR1 and CDR2 from the germline V gene are SGHVS and FQNEAQ. V was pared by 5 bases and J by 5 bases, with 12 bases between. CDR3 DNA: TGTGCCAGCAGCCTAGGAGAGCTGGAGACCCAGTACTTC. Translated: CASSLGELETQYF.

The chain carries TRBV7-9 and TRBJ2-7; no firm D call. CDR1 and CDR2 from the germline V gene are SEHNR and FQNEAQ (reference sequence). V was cut by 8 bases and J by 3 bases, with 14 bases left in between. The CDR3 is 13 residues long. Here the CDR3 reads CASAVASDYEQYF. CDR3 nucleotide sequence: TGTGCCAGCGCCGTGGCTTCCGACTACGAGCAGTACTTC.

The V call is TRBV6-1, the J call TRBJ2-1; 7 bases map to TRBD1. Germline values: CDR1 MNHNS, CDR2 SASEGT. V shed 0 bases and J 9 bases; nucleotides not matched to a gene: 8. The CDR3 extends over 15 amino acids. CDR3 in DNA: TGTGCCAGCAGTGAAGCTTGGCAGGGGGACGGTGAGCAGTTCTTC. This encodes CASSEAWQGDGEQFF.

V gene TRBV19 combines with J gene TRBJ2-1; 9 bases agree with TRBD1. Germline V gene sequence: CDR1 LNHDA, CDR2 SQIVND (reference sequence). The CDR3 is 16 amino acids. The V and J ends lost 8 bases and 4 bases, in that order; junction bases with no gene match: 12. In DNA, the CDR3 is TGTGCCAGTGCTGAAGCACCGGGACAGGGATACAATGAGCAGTTCTTC. Protein product: CASAEAPGQGYNEQFF. Using reference TRBV19 and TRBJ2-1 for the parts outside the CDR3, the full variable domain is DGGITQSPKYLFRKEGQNVTLSCEQNLNHDAMYWYRQDPGQGLRLIYYSQIVNDFQKGDIAEGYSVSREKKESFPLTVTSAQKNPTAFYLCASAEAPGQGYNEQFFGPGTRLTVL.

The V call is TRBV7-9, the J call TRBJ1-2; maybe TRBD1 (5 bases). Germline assignment: CDR1 SEHNR and CDR2 FQNEAQ (reference sequence). V was clipped by 3 bases and J by 6 bases, with 11 bases between them. The length of the CDR3 is 13 residues. The CDR3 loop is CASSFPQGNGYTF. For the CDR3, the DNA is TGTGCCAGCAGCTTCCCTCAGGGAAATGGCTACACCTTC.

This clone was seen only a few times. The rearrangement uses TRBV9 and TRBJ2-1; TRBD2 matches at 11 bases. Germline V gene sequence: CDR1 SGDLS, CDR2 YYNGEE. V was clipped by 2 bases and J by 8 bases; unmatched bases: 9. The CDR3 is made up of 16 amino acids. CDR3 sequence: CASSVPLAGGLDEQFF. The CDR3 DNA sequence: TGTGCCAGCAGCGTTCCCTTAGCGGGGGGGCTGGATGAGCAGTTCTTC.

The rearrangement links TRBV5-4 to TRBJ1-6, with 7 positions matching TRBD1. The junction had 4 bases not matched to a gene; V was cut back by 0 bases and J by 4 bases. CDR1 and CDR2 from the germline V gene are SGHNT and YYREEE (reference sequence). The CDR3 is 16 amino acids. For the CDR3, the DNA is TGTGCCAGCAGCTTGGGGGGGACAGCTTATAATTCACCCCTCCACTTT. Protein product: CASSLGGTAYNSPLHF.

The chain combines TRBV12-3 or TRBV12-4 with TRBJ1-6; D possibly corresponds to TRBD1 (6 bases). With 9 bases removed from V and 6 bases from J, the gap between germline ends came to 12 bases. CDR3 length equals 13 residues. This chain's CDR3 is CASQGQVNSPLHF. The CDR3 DNA reads as TGTGCCAGTCAGGGGCAGGTTAATTCACCCCTCCACTTT.

This rearrangement joins TRBV2 to TRBJ2-3, with 7 positions matching TRBD1. The CDR3 runs to 13 residues. Germline-derived CDR1 and CDR2 are SNHLY and FYNNEI. Trimming cost V 6 bases and J 0 bases; bases outside gene matches: 0. The DNA of the CDR3 is TGTGCCAGCAGGGGACAGAGCACAGATACGCAGTATTTT. As protein: CASRGQSTDTQYF.

The chain carries TRBV3-1 (or the pseudogene TRBV3-2) and TRBJ1-5; the D gene is possibly TRBD1 (6 bases). The CDR3 length is 14 residues. Per germline, CDR1 LGHDT and CDR2 YNNKEL (reference sequence). V was pared by 4 bases and J by 4 bases, with 11 bases between. The CDR3 nucleotides read TGTGCCAGCAGCCGCCGGGACACTAATCAGCCCCAGCATTTT. Encoded protein: CASSRRDTNQPQHF.

The chain links TRBV6-2 or TRBV6-3 to TRBJ2-7, with a weak D call TRBD2 (5 bases). This CDR3 is built from 15 residues. V was trimmed by 4 bases and J by 0 bases, leaving 13 bases between them. The V gene's germline CDR1 is MNHEY and CDR2 SVGEGT. The CDR3: CASSLSRRSSYEQYF. Written as DNA, the CDR3 is TGTGCCAGCAGTTTATCTCGGAGGAGCTCCTACGAGCAGTACTTC.

This chain uses TRBV12-3 or TRBV12-4 with TRBJ2-7, with TRBD2 as a possible D gene (6 bases). V was shortened by 7 bases and J by 5 bases, with 12 bases between the two germline ends. The CDR3 consists of 12 residues. This chain's CDR3 is CASTGTLNEQYF. In DNA, the CDR3 is TGTGCCAGCACCGGGACTCTTAACGAGCAGTACTTC.

The V call is TRBV7-2, the J call TRBJ1-5; D ambiguous. The CDR3 runs 12 residues. V was pared by 3 bases and J by 5 bases, with 5 bases between. CDR1 is SGHTA, CDR2 FQGNSA, per germline. DNA for the CDR3: TGTGCCAGCAGCTTCTATGATCAGCCCCAGCATTTT. This codes for CASSFYDQPQHF.

V gene TRBV5-4 combines with J gene TRBJ2-5; D is uncertain. Germline assignment: CDR1 SGHNT and CDR2 YYREEE (reference sequence). The ends were cut back, 0 bases at V and 2 bases at J, with 5 bases in the middle. The CDR3 consists of 13 residues. The CDR3 region is CASSLALQETQYF. CDR3 DNA sequence: TGTGCCAGCAGCTTGGCTCTACAAGAGACCCAGTACTTC.

The V call is TRBV7-9, the J call TRBJ1-1; D ambiguous. From germline, CDR1 is SEHNR and CDR2 FQNEAQ (reference sequence). The CDR3 has 12 amino acids. Trimming stripped 2 bases from V and 4 bases from J, with 5 bases between. The CDR3 reads CASSLLSTEAFF. The CDR3 nucleotides are TGTGCCAGCAGCTTACTGAGCACTGAAGCTTTCTTT.

J is TRBJ2-1 and V is TRBV10-3; 11 nucleotides match TRBD1. The J segment lost 7 bases and the V segment lost 6 bases, leaving 8 bases of the junction unmatched. Germline-derived CDR1 and CDR2 are ENHRY and SYGVKD. The CDR3 is 15 amino acids. Here the CDR3 reads CAISPSRDRGNEQFF. CDR3 DNA sequence: TGTGCCATCAGCCCGTCTCGGGACAGGGGGAATGAGCAGTTCTTC.